What follows is one TCR beta chain and its context. Its antigen is not known. Graves' hyperthyroidism is called stable when ophthalmopathy does not progress within 18 months. Diagnosis rested on symptoms, serum thyroxine and TRAb, thyroid ultrasound, and orbital computed tomography. This sample is drawn from a study of T cells in Graves' hyperthyroidism and ophthalmopathy. Researchers took RNA transcripts and amplified the TCR beta CDR3 regions from them. TCR CDR3 regions were first amplified by RT-PCR with HTBI primers. TCRdb re-analysed the multiplex PCR reads in MiXCR, keeping a single row per CDR3 protein. The table has around 430,000 distinct CDR3 sequences, 15% seen once. Germline values: CDR1 SGHNT, CDR2 YYREEE (reference sequence). The J segment lost 0 bases and the V segment lost 5 bases, leaving 11 bases of the junction unmatched. CDR3 size: 17 residues. Overall study findings and caveats: The authors' 13 V-J model separated ophthalmopathy from stable hyperthyroidism.

The sequence derives from a woman aged 25 to 39 with Graves' hyperthyroidism. The sample consisted of blood. The J gene is TRBJ2-3, the V gene TRBV5-4; the match to TRBD2 covers 8 bases. The CDR3 nucleotides read TGTGCCAGCAGTTATTTATCTAGCGGGCCTAGCACAGATACGCAGTATTTT. Protein sequence: CASSYLSSGPSTDTQYF. Complete variable domain (other parts from reference TRBV5-4 and TRBJ2-3): ETGVTQSPTHLIKTRGQQVTLRCSSQSGHNTVSWYQQALGQGPQFIFQYYREEENGRGNFPPRFSGLQFPNYSSELNVNALELDDSALYLCASSYLSSGPSTDTQYFGPGTRLTVL.